A single sample is the source of the 8 T cell receptor beta chains below, sequenced in a study of T cells in Graves' hyperthyroidism and ophthalmopathy. The investigators amplified TCR beta CDR3 regions from RNA transcripts. RT-PCR in the first round (using the HTBI primer set) targeted the TCR CDR3. TCRdb fed the multiplex PCR reads into MiXCR, producing one record per CDR3 protein. Among about 400,000 distinct CDR3 sequences listed, about 15% were seen once. Sequencing was done on a sample of blood. Every receptor here comes from a woman in her twenties or thirties with Graves' hyperthyroidism.

Ten or more counts support this clonotype. The V and J genes are TRBV10-3 and TRBJ2-3, with 8 bases that match TRBD1. The junction had 5 bases not matched to a gene; V was cut back by 6 bases and J by 3 bases. CDR1 is ENHRY and CDR2 is SYGVKD in the germline V gene. The CDR3 contains 14 residues. CDR3 protein: CAIRPGQETDTQYF. As DNA, the CDR3 is TGTGCCATCAGACCGGGACAGGAAACAGATACGCAGTATTTT.

This clonotype was found many times. The gene calls are TRBV7-9 and TRBJ2-1, with TRBD2 identical over 13 bases. The CDR3 contains 15 residues. CDR1 SEHNR and CDR2 FQNEAQ come from the germline V gene (reference sequence). The J segment lost 5 bases and the V segment lost 7 bases, leaving 5 bases of the junction unmatched. Here the CDR3 DNA reads TGTGCCAGCAACAAAGGACTAGCGGGAGACAATGAGCAGTTCTTC. Protein: CASNKGLAGDNEQFF.

This clonotype has more than one count but fewer than ten. This chain links TRBV4-2 with TRBJ1-4; 7 nucleotides match TRBD1. Germline V gene data show CDR1 as LGHNA and CDR2 as YNFKEQ. The CDR3 covers 15 residues. V dropped 2 bases and J dropped 2; count of bases not matched to a gene: 2. The CDR3 DNA reads TGTGCCAGCAGCCAACTACAGGGGACTAATGAAAAACTGTTTTTT. This gives the protein CASSQLQGTNEKLFF.

The rearrangement links TRBV19 to TRBJ2-6, with a weak D call TRBD1 (5 bases). The CDR3 is made up of 15 amino acids. The V gene's germline CDR1 is LNHDA and CDR2 SQIVND (reference sequence). V dropped 4 bases and J dropped 4 bases, with 11 bases sitting between them. The DNA of the CDR3 is TGTGCCAGTAGTACAACAGGTCCAGGGGCCAACGTCCTGACTTTC. This gives the protein CASSTTGPGANVLTF.

This clonotype was detected a few times. The DNA for the CDR3 is TGTGCCAGCAGCCAAGCACTCTTCAATGAGCAGTTCTTC. It encodes CASSQALFNEQFF. The V gene is TRBV14, the J gene TRBJ2-1; D gene uncertain. CDR1 is SGHDN, CDR2 FVKESK, per germline. The CDR3 runs to 13 residues. V shed 1 base and J shed 6 bases, with 7 bases lying between them.

The table lists this clonotype with many counts. The chain links TRBV7-2 to TRBJ2-3, with 7 bases that match TRBD2. This CDR3 has 14 amino acids. In germline, CDR1 is SGHTA, CDR2 FQGNSA. V shed 4 bases, J shed 2 bases, and the junction held 3 bases outside the gene matches. Written as DNA, the CDR3 is TGTGCCAGCAGCTCGACTAGCTACACAGATACGCAGTATTTT. This gives the protein CASSSTSYTDTQYF.

J is TRBJ2-7 and V is TRBV11-2; perhaps D is TRBD1 or TRBD2 (5 bases each). Germline-derived CDR1 and CDR2 are SGHAT and FQNNGV. The CDR3 extends over 14 amino acids. V lost 5 bases and J 3 bases, leaving 14 bases between the germline ends. The CDR3 DNA sequence: TGTGCCAGCAGCCCCAGAGGGGAAGGCTACGAGCAGTACTTC. This encodes CASSPRGEGYEQYF.

This clonotype was counted only a few times. The chain employs TRBV4-1 and TRBJ2-7, with 7 nucleotides matching TRBD2. Per the germline V gene, CDR1 is MGHRA and CDR2 is YSYEKL. J was trimmed by 4 bases and V by 2 bases; bases with no gene match: 11. This CDR3 comprises 16 residues. In nucleotides, the CDR3 is TGCGCCAGCAGCCAAATCTCTAGCGGTGGAAGATACGAGCAGTACTTC. The encoded protein is CASSQISSGGRYEQYF.